The sequence of this T cell receptor (beta chain) was determined in a study of T cells in Graves' hyperthyroidism and ophthalmopathy. From germline, CDR1 is SQVTM and CDR2 ANQGSEA. Trimming removed 1 base from V and 2 bases from J, with 8 bases in between. This CDR3 contains 13 residues. The study defined stable Graves' hyperthyroidism as no ophthalmopathy progression within 18 months. The count of this clonotype is one. Template material for amplifying TCR beta CDR3 regions consisted of RNA transcripts. HTBI primers were employed in a first-round RT-PCR of the TCR CDR3. TCRdb re-called the multiplex PCR reads through MiXCR, storing one row per CDR3 protein. The table includes about 740,000 distinct CDR3 sequences, around 15% detected once.

Sequencing input: blood. This sequence originates from a woman younger than 30 with Graves' hyperthyroidism. V usage is TRBV29-1 and J usage is TRBJ1-2; D gene unclear. CDR3 in amino acids: CSVEVGRNYGYTF. The DNA for the CDR3 is TGCAGCGTTGAAGTCGGAAGAAACTATGGCTACACCTTC.